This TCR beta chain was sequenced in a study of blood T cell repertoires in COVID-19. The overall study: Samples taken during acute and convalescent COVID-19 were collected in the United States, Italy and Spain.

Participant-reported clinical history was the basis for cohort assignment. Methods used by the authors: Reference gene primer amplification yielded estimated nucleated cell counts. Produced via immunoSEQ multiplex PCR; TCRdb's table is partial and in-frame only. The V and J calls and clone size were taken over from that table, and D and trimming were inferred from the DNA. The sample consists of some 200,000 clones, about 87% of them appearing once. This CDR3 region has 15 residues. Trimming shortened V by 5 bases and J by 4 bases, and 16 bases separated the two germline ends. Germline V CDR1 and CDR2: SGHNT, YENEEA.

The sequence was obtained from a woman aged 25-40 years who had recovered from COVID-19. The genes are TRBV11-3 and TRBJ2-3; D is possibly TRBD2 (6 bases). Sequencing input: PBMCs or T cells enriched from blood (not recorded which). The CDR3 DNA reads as TGTGCCAGCAGCCAAATGACTAGTACGTCAGATACGCAGTATTTT. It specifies CASSQMTSTSDTQYF.